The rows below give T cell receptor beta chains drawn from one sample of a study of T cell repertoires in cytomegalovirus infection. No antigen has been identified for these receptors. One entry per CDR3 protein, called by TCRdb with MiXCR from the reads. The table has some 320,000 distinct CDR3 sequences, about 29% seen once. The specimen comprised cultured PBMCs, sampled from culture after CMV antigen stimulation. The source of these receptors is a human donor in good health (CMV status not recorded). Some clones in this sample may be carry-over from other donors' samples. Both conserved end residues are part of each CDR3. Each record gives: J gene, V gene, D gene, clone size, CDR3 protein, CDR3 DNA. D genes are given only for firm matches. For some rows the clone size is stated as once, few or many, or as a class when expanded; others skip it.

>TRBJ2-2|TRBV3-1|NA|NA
CASSQGGIPGELFF
TGTGCCAGCAGCCAAGGGGGTATCCCCGGGGAGCTGTTTTTT
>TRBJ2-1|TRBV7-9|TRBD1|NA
CASSSSGQGTYNEQFF
TGTGCCAGCAGCTCCTCCGGACAGGGAACCTACAATGAGCAGTTCTTC
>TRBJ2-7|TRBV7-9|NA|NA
CASSPPASDEQYF
TGTGCCAGCAGCCCGCCCGCGAGTGACGAGCAGTACTTC
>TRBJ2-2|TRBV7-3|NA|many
CASSKGGAPGELFF
TGTGCCAGCAGCAAAGGGGGAGCACCCGGGGAGCTGTTTTTT
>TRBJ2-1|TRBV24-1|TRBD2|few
CATSDQSAAPTSGKYEQFF
TGTGCCACCAGTGATCAATCAGCGGCCCCGACTAGCGGGAAGTATGAGCAGTTCTTC
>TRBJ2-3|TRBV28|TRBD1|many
CASSPMGQGNTDTQYF
TGTGCCAGCAGTCCTATGGGACAGGGAAACACAGATACGCAGTATTTT
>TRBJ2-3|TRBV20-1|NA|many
CSARGPGVVPDTQYF
TGCAGTGCCCGAGGGCCAGGGGTAGTCCCAGATACGCAGTATTTT
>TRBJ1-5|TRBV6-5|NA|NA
CASILTYSNQPQHF
TGTGCCAGCATCCTTACCTATAGCAATCAGCCCCAGCATTTT
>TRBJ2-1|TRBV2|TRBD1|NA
CASSPRDRGDEQFF
TGTGCCAGCAGTCCCCGGGACAGGGGTGATGAGCAGTTCTTC
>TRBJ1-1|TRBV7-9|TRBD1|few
CASSLQGARNTEAFF
TGTGCCAGCAGCTTACAGGGGGCTCGTAACACTGAAGCTTTCTTT
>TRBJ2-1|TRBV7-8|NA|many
CASSLVWREGGNEQFF
TGTGCCAGCAGCTTAGTCTGGCGGGAAGGGGGCAATGAGCAGTTCTTC
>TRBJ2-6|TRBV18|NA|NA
CASSRQPGANVLTF
TGTGCCAGCTCACGCCAGCCTGGGGCCAACGTCCTGACTTTC
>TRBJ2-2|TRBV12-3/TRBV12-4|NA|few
CASSLVGVSGGELFF
TGTGCCAGCAGTTTAGTCGGGGTGAGCGGCGGGGAGCTGTTTTTT
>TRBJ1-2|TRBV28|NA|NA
CASRSSANYGYTF
TGTGCCAGCAGGTCCTCCGCCAACTATGGCTACACCTTC
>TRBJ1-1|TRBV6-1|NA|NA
CALGDWDTEAFF
TGTGCCCTGGGAGATTGGGACACTGAAGCTTTCTTT
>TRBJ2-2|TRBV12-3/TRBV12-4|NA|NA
CASSFVSVGELFF
TGTGCCAGCAGTTTTGTTAGTGTTGGGGAGCTGTTTTTT
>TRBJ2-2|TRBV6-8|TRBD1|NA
CASRQGVGELFF
TGTGCCAGCAGACAGGGGGTCGGGGAGCTGTTTTTT
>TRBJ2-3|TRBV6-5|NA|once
CASNLRDLTDTQYF
TGTGCCAGCAACCTCCGGGACTTGACAGATACGCAGTATTTT
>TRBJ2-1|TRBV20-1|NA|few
CSAPGQGSYNEQFF
TGCAGTGCCCCCGGGCAGGGTTCCTACAATGAGCAGTTCTTC
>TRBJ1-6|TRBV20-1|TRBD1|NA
CSARTGTGISPLHF
TGCAGTGCTAGGACCGGGACAGGGATTTCACCCCTCCACTTT
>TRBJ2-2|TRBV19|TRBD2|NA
CASSMPRLASNTGELFF
TGTGCCAGTAGTATGCCTAGACTAGCGTCGAACACCGGGGAGCTGTTTTTT
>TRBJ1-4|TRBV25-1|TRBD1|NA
CASWDRGGEKLFF
TGTGCCAGCTGGGACAGGGGCGGCGAAAAACTGTTTTTT
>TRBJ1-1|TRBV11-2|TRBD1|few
CASSSPDRGGVNTEAFF
TGTGCCAGCAGCTCCCCGGACAGGGGAGGAGTGAACACTGAAGCTTTCTTT
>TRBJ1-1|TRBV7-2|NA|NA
CASSLEGVGYTEAFF
TGTGCCAGCAGCTTAGAAGGGGTCGGGTACACTGAAGCTTTCTTT
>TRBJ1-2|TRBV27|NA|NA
CASSLSAVHYGYTF
TGTGCCAGCAGTTTATCTGCCGTCCACTATGGCTACACCTTC
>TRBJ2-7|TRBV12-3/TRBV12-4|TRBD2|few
CASSLTSAYEQYF
TGTGCCAGCAGTTTGACTAGCGCCTACGAGCAGTACTTC
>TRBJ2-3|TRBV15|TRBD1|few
CATSTGQADTDTQYF
TGTGCCACCAGCACAGGACAGGCGGACACAGATACGCAGTATTTT
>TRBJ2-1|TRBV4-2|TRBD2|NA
CASSPKPSGRAYNEQFF
TGTGCCAGCAGCCCAAAGCCCAGCGGGAGGGCTTACAATGAGCAGTTCTTC
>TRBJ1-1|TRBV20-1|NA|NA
CSARGTEGWLNTEAFF
TGCAGTGCTAGAGGGACTGAGGGGTGGTTAAACACTGAAGCTTTCTTT
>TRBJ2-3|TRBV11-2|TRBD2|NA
CASQNSGAFTDTQYF
TGTGCCAGCCAAAATAGCGGGGCCTTCACAGATACGCAGTATTTT
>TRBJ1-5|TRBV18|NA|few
CASSPNPTGANQPQHF
TGTGCCAGCTCACCGAACCCGACCGGGGCCAATCAGCCCCAGCATTTT
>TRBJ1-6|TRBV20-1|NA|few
CSAKRTAESSYNSPLHF
TGCAGTGCTAAGCGGACAGCCGAGAGCTCCTATAATTCACCCCTCCACTTT
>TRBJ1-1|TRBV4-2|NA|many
CASSQDPGDTEAFF
TGTGCCAGCAGCCAAGACCCCGGGGACACTGAAGCTTTCTTT
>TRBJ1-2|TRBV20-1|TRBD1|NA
CSARASPGQGPFGGYTF
TGCAGTGCTAGAGCGTCTCCGGGACAGGGGCCCTTCGGTGGCTACACCTTC
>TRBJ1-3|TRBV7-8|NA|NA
CASVGPGNTIYF
TGTGCCAGCGTCGGTCCGGGGAACACCATATATTTT
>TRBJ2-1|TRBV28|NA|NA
CASRLTSGSYNEQFF
TGTGCCAGCAGGCTTACTAGTGGCTCCTACAATGAGCAGTTCTTC
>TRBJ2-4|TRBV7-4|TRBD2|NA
CASSRLAGKNIQYF
TGTGCCAGCAGTCGACTAGCGGGAAAAAACATTCAGTACTTC
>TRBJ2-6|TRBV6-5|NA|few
CASSYRGATGANVLTF
TGTGCCAGCAGTTACAGGGGGGCGACTGGGGCCAACGTCCTGACTTTC
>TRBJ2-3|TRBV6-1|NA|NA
CASSESGAQVAQYF
TGTGCCAGCAGTGAATCTGGGGCGCAGGTTGCGCAGTATTTT
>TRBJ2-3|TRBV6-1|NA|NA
CASSDPGTRDTQYF
TGTGCCAGCAGTGATCCCGGGACTCGCGATACGCAGTATTTT
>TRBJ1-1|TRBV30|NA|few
CAWSVQGNTEAFF
TGTGCCTGGAGTGTACAGGGGAACACTGAAGCTTTCTTT
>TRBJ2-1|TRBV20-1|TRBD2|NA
CSAKKGLAGEGQFF
TGCAGTGCTAAAAAGGGACTAGCGGGAGAGGGGCAGTTCTTC
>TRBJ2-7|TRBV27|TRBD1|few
CASSQTGKRYEQYF
TGTGCCAGCAGTCAGACAGGGAAGCGGTACGAGCAGTACTTC
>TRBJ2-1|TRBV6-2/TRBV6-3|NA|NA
CASSELRTALDNEQFF
TGTGCCAGCAGTGAACTGAGGACAGCCCTGGACAATGAGCAGTTCTTC
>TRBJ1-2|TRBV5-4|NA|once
CASSFGTSYYGYTF
TGTGCCAGCAGCTTTGGGACATCCTACTATGGCTACACCTTC
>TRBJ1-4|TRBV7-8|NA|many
CASSLARRTGANEKLFF
TGTGCCAGCAGCTTAGCGAGGAGGACCGGGGCTAATGAAAAACTGTTTTTT
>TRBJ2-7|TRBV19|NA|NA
CASSIGGGAYEQYF
TGTGCCAGTAGTATTGGAGGGGGGGCCTACGAGCAGTACTTC
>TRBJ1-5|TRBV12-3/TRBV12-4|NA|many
CASSPEGLVGNQPQHF
TGTGCCAGCAGCCCGGAAGGGCTCGTAGGCAATCAGCCCCAGCATTTT
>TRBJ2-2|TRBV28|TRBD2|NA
CASSRGTTNTGELFF
TGTGCCAGCAGCCGGGGGACTACGAACACCGGGGAGCTGTTTTTT
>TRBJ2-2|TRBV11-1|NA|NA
CASSLGGWGRGESGELFF
TGTGCCAGCAGCTTAGGCGGCTGGGGCAGGGGGGAGTCCGGGGAGCTGTTTTTT
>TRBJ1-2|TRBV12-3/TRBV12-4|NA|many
CASSPRTGGRVLGGYTF
TGTGCCAGCAGTCCACGGACGGGAGGCAGGGTTTTGGGTGGCTACACCTTC
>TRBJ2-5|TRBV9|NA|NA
CASSVDAYQETQYF
TGTGCCAGCAGCGTAGACGCGTACCAAGAGACCCAGTACTTC
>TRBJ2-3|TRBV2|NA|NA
CASKLERGTDTQYF
TGTGCCAGCAAGCTCGAGCGGGGCACAGATACGCAGTATTTT
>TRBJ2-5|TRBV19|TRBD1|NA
CASSKPGDSLQETQYF
TGTGCCAGTAGTAAGCCAGGGGACAGTCTTCAAGAGACCCAGTACTTC